This T cell receptor (beta chain) came from a study of blood T cell repertoires in COVID-19. Study-level background: Collection of acute and convalescent COVID-19 samples took place in the United States, Italy and Spain. PBMCs, B-cell-depleted T cells, or T cells were the source of the cDNA or gDNA that made up the material.

Germline V gene sequence: CDR1 LNHDA, CDR2 SQIVND (reference sequence). The V segment lost 3 bases and the J segment 2 bases; nucleotides outside the gene matches: 6. CDR3 length equals 17 residues. TCRdb's table, derived via immunoSEQ multiplex PCR, lists solely in-frame clones and lacks some. Among 85,000 to 130,000 clones listed, 84% were seen once. Specimen: peripheral blood. This rearrangement joins TRBV19 to TRBJ2-3, with 12 bases identical to TRBD2. This clonotype originated in a man aged 60 to 75 with acute or convalescent COVID-19. The CDR3 reads CASSILASGRDTDTQYF. The DNA of the CDR3 is TGTGCCAGTAGTATTCTAGCTAGCGGGAGGGACACAGATACGCAGTATTTT.